The clone carrying this T cell receptor beta chain was observed a single time. The target antigen is unknown. This sample was taken from a study of radiotherapy plus CTLA-4 blockade in lung cancer. Study information: Patients showed objective responses in 15% to 20% of cases and disease control in under 40%.

Overall study results and limits: Radiotherapy with ipilimumab was followed by blood expansion of tumor-derived clones.

TCRdb's table, derived via immunoSEQ multiplex PCR, lists solely in-frame clones and lacks some. The sample holds over 75,000 clones, less than 90% seen once. J gave up 3 bases and V 4 bases, and 6 bases lay outside the gene matches. The CDR3 totals 14 residues. Germline assignment: CDR1 SGHVS and CDR2 FQNEAQ. The origin of this receptor is a human donor with non-small cell lung cancer who had stable disease on radiotherapy plus ipilimumab. The sample in question was peripheral blood, obtained from a patient treated with radiotherapy plus ipilimumab. V is TRBV7-8 and J is TRBJ2-7, with 7 bases lining up with TRBD1. The CDR3 here is CASSSGQLRYEQYF. DNA for the CDR3: TGTGCCAGCAGCTCGGGACAGCTCCGCTACGAGCAGTACTTC.